This T cell receptor beta chain was observed in a study of T cell repertoires in cytomegalovirus infection (dated by TCRdb to the late 2010s). Regarding the research as a whole: Peptide stimulations targeted recently identified HLA-C-restricted CMV epitopes, whose presentation resists viral immunomodulation, together with well-studied HLA-B-restricted epitopes. Donor HLA type was relevant to the analysis, because carriage of CMV infection together with the matching HLA type was indicated by public TCR beta signatures.

The sample's treatment or condition label, decoded: in vitro stimulation with specific CMV peptide epitopes to enrich CMV-specific T cells. The reads were generated on an Illumina HiSeq 1500. TCRdb handled the public reads itself, with Q25 trimming in fastp and clone calling in MiXCR, and kept productive beta chains. Every distinct CDR3 protein forms one entry, paired with its most common genes and DNA. The sample data list 80,000 to 90,000 distinct CDR3 sequences, and about 45% of these were observed just once. The top ten constitute over 90% of the sample. Overall study outcomes, separate from this receptor: The ex vivo response was dominated by HLA-C-restricted CMV-specific TCR beta clonotypes, and the single most frequent clonotype in two of eight donors was supplied by these HLA-C-restricted clonotypes. In both this cohort and an independent cohort of 300 to 450 donors, the cumulative frequency of public TCR beta family members distinguished carriers of CMV infection plus the relevant HLA type.

Comments on this clonotype: The specificity of this receptor is unknown. The input lacks base qualities; no much larger clone sits a single base away.

The clonotype originates from a human donor in good health (CMV status not recorded). Some clones in this sample may be carry-over from other donors' samples. The specimen comprised CD8+ T cells from cultured PBMCs, sampled from culture after CMV antigen stimulation.

The CDR3 region reads CASSSNRDEAYEQYF. The DNA sequence is given as TGTGCCAGCAGTTCAAACCGGGACGAGGCCTACGAGCAGTACTTC. The rearrangement combines TRBV27 with TRBJ2-7; the D gene is tentatively TRBD1 or TRBD2, each matching 5 bases. Reading from cysteine to phenylalanine, the CDR3 counts 15 amino acids. The CDR3 DNA has 45 bases and is translated from base 1. Trimming removed 4 bases from V and 2 bases from J, leaving 15 bases between the germline ends. CDR1 and CDR2 are drawn from the germline V gene (reference sequence): MNHEY, SMNVEV.